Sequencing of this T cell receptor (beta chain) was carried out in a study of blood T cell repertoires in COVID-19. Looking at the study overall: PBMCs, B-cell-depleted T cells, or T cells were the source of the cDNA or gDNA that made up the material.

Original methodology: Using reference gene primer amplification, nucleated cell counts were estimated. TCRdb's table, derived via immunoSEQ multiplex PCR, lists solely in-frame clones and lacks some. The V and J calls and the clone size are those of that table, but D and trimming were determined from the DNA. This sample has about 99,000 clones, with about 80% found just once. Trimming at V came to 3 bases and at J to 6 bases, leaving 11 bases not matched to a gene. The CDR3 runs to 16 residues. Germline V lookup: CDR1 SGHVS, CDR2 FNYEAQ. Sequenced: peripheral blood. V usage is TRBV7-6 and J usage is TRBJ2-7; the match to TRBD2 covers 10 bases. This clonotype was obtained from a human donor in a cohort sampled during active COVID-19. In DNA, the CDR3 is TGTGCCAGCAGCTTGGGCGGGCTAGCGGGGGTCGGCGAGCAGTACTTC. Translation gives CASSLGGLAGVGEQYF. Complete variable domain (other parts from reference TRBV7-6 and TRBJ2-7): GAGVSQSPRYKVTKRGQDVALRCDPISGHVSLYWYRQALGQGPEFLTYFNYEAQQDKSGLPNDRFSAERPEGSISTLTIQRTEQRDSAMYRCASSLGGLAGVGEQYFGPGTRLTVT.